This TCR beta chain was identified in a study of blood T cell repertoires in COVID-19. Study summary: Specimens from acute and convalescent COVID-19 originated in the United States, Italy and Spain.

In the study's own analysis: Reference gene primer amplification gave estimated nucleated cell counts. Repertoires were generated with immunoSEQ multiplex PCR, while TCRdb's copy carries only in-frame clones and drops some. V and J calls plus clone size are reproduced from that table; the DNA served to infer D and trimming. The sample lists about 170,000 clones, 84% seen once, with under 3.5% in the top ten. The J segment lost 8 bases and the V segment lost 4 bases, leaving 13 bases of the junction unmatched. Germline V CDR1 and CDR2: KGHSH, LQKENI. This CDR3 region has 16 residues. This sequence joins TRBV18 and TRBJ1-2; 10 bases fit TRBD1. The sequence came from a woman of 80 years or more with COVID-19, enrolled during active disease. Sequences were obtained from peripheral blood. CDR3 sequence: CASSHEATGGADGYTF. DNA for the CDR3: TGTGCCAGCTCACATGAAGCGACAGGGGGCGCAGACGGCTACACCTTC.